A selection of T cell receptor beta chains follows, all from one sample in a study of long-term antiretroviral therapy in people with HIV. This table comes from immunoSEQ multiplex PCR, and its TCRdb copy is limited to in-frame clones, with some not included. The table includes tens of thousands of clones, 75% to 85% detected once. Material: unsorted PBMCs, obtained 0.3 years after starting antiretroviral therapy. All receptors come from a man in his forties with HIV. Both conserved end residues are part of each CDR3. A D gene is named only where the DNA matches it firmly. Size is stated for part of the rows, as once, few or many counts, or as a class when the clone is expanded.

len,v_gene,d_gene,abundance,j_gene,CDR3aa,CDR3nt
16,TRBV14,NA,NA,TRBJ1-1,CASSQVQGLIGDEAFF,TGTGCCAGCAGCCAGGTACAGGGACTCATTGGAGATGAAGCTTTCTTT
13,TRBV19,TRBD2,NA,TRBJ2-1,CASSRDYNNEQFF,TGTGCCAGTAGCCGGGACTACAACAATGAGCAGTTCTTC
15,TRBV6-5,NA,NA,TRBJ1-2,CASSYSRINTYGYTF,TGTGCCAGCAGTTACTCCCGGATCAACACCTATGGCTACACCTTC
16,TRBV28,TRBD2,NA,TRBJ2-7,CASSPIAGFRSYEQYF,TGTGCCAGCAGTCCCATAGCGGGCTTTCGCTCCTACGAGCAGTACTTC
16,TRBV28,TRBD1,NA,TRBJ2-1,CASSARQGPRYNEQFF,TGTGCCAGCAGTGCCAGACAGGGCCCACGATACAATGAGCAGTTCTTC
15,TRBV11-3,TRBD2,NA,TRBJ2-1,CASSFRLAGYNEQFF,TGTGCCAGCAGCTTCCGACTAGCTGGCTACAATGAGCAGTTCTTC
15,TRBV7-9,NA,NA,TRBJ2-7,CANSTPTDGYYEQYF,TGTGCCAACTCTACCCCCACTGACGGATACTACGAGCAGTACTTC
13,TRBV5-6,NA,NA,TRBJ1-1,CASSLLVYTEAFF,TGTGCCAGCAGCTTGCTCGTGTACACTGAAGCTTTCTTT
14,TRBV5-4,TRBD2,once,TRBJ2-1,CASSPGTSRNEQFF,TGTGCCAGCAGTCCCGGGACTAGTCGCAATGAGCAGTTCTTC
13,TRBV7-9,TRBD1,NA,TRBJ1-2,CASSTTGNYGYTF,TGTGCCAGCAGCACGACAGGGAACTATGGCTACACCTTC
14,TRBV6-1,NA,few,TRBJ2-2,CASGQGPNTGELFF,TGTGCCAGCGGTCAGGGGCCGAACACCGGGGAGCTGTTTTTT
16,TRBV27,TRBD2,NA,TRBJ2-1,CASRMASGGLYNEQFF,TGTGCCAGCAGGATGGCTAGCGGGGGACTATACAATGAGCAGTTCTTC
15,TRBV7-9,NA,NA,TRBJ1-3,CASTRGLSSGNTIYF,TGTGCCAGCACCCGGGGCCTCTCCTCTGGAAACACCATATATTTT
14,TRBV4-3,NA,NA,TRBJ2-3,CASSQTGKGDTQYF,TGCGCCAGCAGCCAGACGGGAAAAGGAGATACGCAGTATTTT
15,TRBV5-1,NA,NA,TRBJ2-7,CASSFRQVMPYEQYF,TGCGCCAGCAGCTTCCGACAGGTTATGCCTTACGAGCAGTACTTC
15,TRBV7-2,TRBD1,NA,TRBJ1-1,CASSFRTGGYTEAFF,TGTGCCAGCAGCTTTCGGACAGGGGGATACACTGAAGCTTTCTTT
15,TRBV4-3,NA,once,TRBJ2-7,CASSQGVQGAYEQYF,TGCGCCAGCAGCCAAGGGGTCCAGGGAGCCTACGAGCAGTACTTC
13,TRBV5-1,NA,once,TRBJ2-7,CASSLEISYEQYF,TGCGCCAGCAGCTTGGAAATTTCCTACGAGCAGTACTTC
16,TRBV5-8,TRBD2,NA,TRBJ2-3,CASSLGSGLGSDTQYF,TGTGCCAGCAGCTTGGGATCGGGACTAGGATCAGATACGCAGTATTTT
15,TRBV10-3,NA,NA,TRBJ2-7,CAISESTQGFYEQYF,TGTGCCATCAGTGAGTCGACTCAGGGTTTCTACGAGCAGTACTTC
12,TRBV30,NA,once,TRBJ2-1,CAYGTFTNEQFF,TGTGCCTACGGGACTTTTACCAATGAGCAGTTCTTC